The clone carrying this T cell receptor beta chain was seen many times. Its antigen is undetermined. TCRdb itself ran the reads through MiXCR, one entry per CDR3 protein. The data show fewer than 550,000 distinct CDR3 sequences, about 17% seen once. This CDR3 comprises 19 residues. CDR1 is SGHVS, CDR2 FNYEAQ, per germline. Trimming removed 3 bases from V and 8 bases from J; junction bases left unmatched: 15. The sample belongs to a study of T cell repertoires in cytomegalovirus infection. Study-wide context: Public TCR beta signatures indicated both CMV infection and matching HLA type.

Study observations and caveats: In two of eight donors, the top clonotype was HLA-C-restricted CMV-specific.

The sequence was collected from a human donor in good health (CMV status not recorded). Some clones in this sample may be carry-over from other donors' samples. The sequenced material came from CD8+ T cells from PBMCs. The gene calls are TRBV7-6 and TRBJ2-1, with 14 bases identical to TRBD2. The CDR3 here is CASSFKIGTSGSPGDEQFF. CDR3 DNA sequence: TGTGCCAGCAGCTTTAAAATTGGGACTAGCGGGAGTCCTGGCGATGAGCAGTTCTTC.